This is a list of T cell receptor beta chains from one sample in a study of blood T cell repertoires in COVID-19. TCRdb's table, derived via immunoSEQ multiplex PCR, lists solely in-frame clones and lacks some. The data contain about 200,000 clones, approximately 88% of them singletons. Sequencing was done on a sample of PBMCs or T cells enriched from blood (not recorded which). The receptors here all came from a woman aged 18-29 years who had recovered from COVID-19. The CDR3 runs from the conserved cysteine through the conserved F or W. The order of the fields is CDR3 protein, CDR3 DNA, D gene, clone size, V gene, J gene. D genes are given only for firm matches. Some rows mark clone size as missing; the rest say once, few, many or name a class of expanded clone.

CDR3 protein: CASSGGQAEAFF
CDR3 DNA: TGCGCCAGCAGCGGGGGACAGGCTGAAGCTTTCTTT
D gene: TRBD1
clone size: .
V gene: TRBV5-1
J gene: TRBJ1-1

CDR3 protein: CASSAGTGSTEAFF
CDR3 DNA: TGTGCCAGCAGCGCGGGGACAGGGTCCACTGAAGCTTTCTTT
D gene: TRBD1
clone size: once
V gene: TRBV9
J gene: TRBJ1-1

CDR3 protein: CATSEAGGNTGELFF
CDR3 DNA: TGTGCCACCAGTGAGGCGGGGGGGAACACCGGGGAGCTGTTTTTT
D gene: TRBD2
clone size: .
V gene: TRBV24-1
J gene: TRBJ2-2

CDR3 protein: CASSQVRMGAGGSSGANVLTF
CDR3 DNA: TGCGCCAGCAGCCAAGTTAGGATGGGGGCAGGGGGAAGCTCTGGGGCCAACGTCCTGACTTTC
D gene: TRBD1
clone size: .
V gene: TRBV4-1
J gene: TRBJ2-6

CDR3 protein: CASSLSPQDSGGYTF
CDR3 DNA: TGTGCCAGCAGTTTATCTCCCCAGGATTCTGGTGGCTACACCTTC
D gene: .
clone size: .
V gene: TRBV28
J gene: TRBJ1-2

CDR3 protein: CASRPTGWSSTEAFF
CDR3 DNA: TGTGCCAGCAGACCAACAGGGTGGTCGAGCACTGAAGCTTTCTTT
D gene: .
clone size: .
V gene: TRBV6-4
J gene: TRBJ1-1

CDR3 protein: CATSAPSGQGGEQFF
CDR3 DNA: TGTGCCACCAGTGCCCCCTCGGGACAGGGAGGTGAGCAGTTCTTC
D gene: TRBD1
clone size: .
V gene: TRBV24-1
J gene: TRBJ2-1

CDR3 protein: CASSPGTANTEAFF
CDR3 DNA: TGTGCCAGCAGCCCCGGGACAGCGAACACTGAAGCTTTCTTT
D gene: TRBD1
clone size: .
V gene: TRBV5-6
J gene: TRBJ1-1

CDR3 protein: CASSLGLRGSNTGELFF
CDR3 DNA: TGTGCCAGCAGCTTAGGTTTAAGGGGCTCTAACACCGGGGAGCTGTTTTTT
D gene: .
clone size: once
V gene: TRBV7-7
J gene: TRBJ2-2

CDR3 protein: CASSTPRAGGSYNEQFF
CDR3 DNA: TGTGCCAGCAGCACCCCGAGAGCGGGGGGCTCCTACAATGAGCAGTTCTTC
D gene: TRBD2
clone size: .
V gene: TRBV9
J gene: TRBJ2-1

CDR3 protein: CASSLVGLIKLNEQFF
CDR3 DNA: TGTGCCAGCAGCTTAGTGGGACTGATAAAGTTGAATGAGCAGTTCTTC
D gene: .
clone size: .
V gene: TRBV7-2
J gene: TRBJ2-1

CDR3 protein: CASSEGALRKDTQYF
CDR3 DNA: TGCGCCAGCAGTGAGGGGGCCCTCCGGAAGGATACGCAGTATTTT
D gene: .
clone size: .
V gene: TRBV10-2
J gene: TRBJ2-3

CDR3 protein: CASSPPSRSDTEAFF
CDR3 DNA: TGTGCCAGCTCACCACCGAGTCGGTCGGACACTGAAGCTTTCTTT
D gene: .
clone size: .
V gene: TRBV18
J gene: TRBJ1-1

CDR3 protein: CASSSLRGSSYNEQFF
CDR3 DNA: TGTGCCAGCAGCTCCTTGCGGGGGAGCTCCTACAATGAGCAGTTCTTC
D gene: TRBD2
clone size: once
V gene: TRBV11-2
J gene: TRBJ2-1

CDR3 protein: CASSESGGSQETQYF
CDR3 DNA: TGTGCCAGCAGTGAGTCAGGGGGCTCTCAAGAGACCCAGTACTTC
D gene: TRBD1
clone size: few
V gene: TRBV6-1
J gene: TRBJ2-5

CDR3 protein: CASSILHSSGRRGSPLHF
CDR3 DNA: TGTGCCAGTAGTATTCTCCACTCGTCCGGGAGGCGCGGTTCACCCCTCCACTTT
D gene: .
clone size: .
V gene: TRBV19
J gene: TRBJ1-6

CDR3 protein: CASTPGDRDTEAFF
CDR3 DNA: TGTGCCAGTACCCCCGGGGACAGGGACACTGAAGCTTTCTTT
D gene: TRBD1
clone size: many
V gene: TRBV19
J gene: TRBJ1-1

CDR3 protein: CASSPSTGPREQYF
CDR3 DNA: TGTGCCAGCAGCCCTTCCACAGGGCCCCGCGAGCAGTACTTC
D gene: .
clone size: .
V gene: TRBV11-2
J gene: TRBJ2-7